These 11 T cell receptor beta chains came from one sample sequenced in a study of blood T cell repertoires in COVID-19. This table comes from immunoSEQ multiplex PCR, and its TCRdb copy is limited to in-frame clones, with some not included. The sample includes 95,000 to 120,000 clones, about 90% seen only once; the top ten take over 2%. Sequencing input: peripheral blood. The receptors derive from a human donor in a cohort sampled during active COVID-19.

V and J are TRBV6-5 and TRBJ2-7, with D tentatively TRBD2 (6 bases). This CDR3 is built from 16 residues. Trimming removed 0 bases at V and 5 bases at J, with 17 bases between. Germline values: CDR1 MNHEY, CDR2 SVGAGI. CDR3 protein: CASSYSVVAVGNEQYF. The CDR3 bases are TGTGCCAGCAGTTACTCGGTGGTAGCGGTCGGTAACGAGCAGTACTTC.

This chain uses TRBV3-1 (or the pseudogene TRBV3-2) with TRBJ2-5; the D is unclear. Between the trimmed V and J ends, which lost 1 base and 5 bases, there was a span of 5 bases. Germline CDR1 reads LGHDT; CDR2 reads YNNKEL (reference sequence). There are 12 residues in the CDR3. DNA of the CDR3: TGTGCCAGCAGCCAAGGAGGCGAGACCCAGTACTTC. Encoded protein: CASSQGGETQYF.

Here the CDR3 DNA reads TGTGCCAGCAGCTTGAAGACTAGCGGGAGACCCGAGCAGTACTTC. The encoded protein is CASSLKTSGRPEQYF. This chain links TRBV7-9 with TRBJ2-7; 12 bases line up with TRBD2. The CDR3 contains 15 residues. Germline V gene lookup returns CDR1 SEHNR and CDR2 FQNEAQ (reference sequence). The V gene end was trimmed by 3 bases and the J gene end by 6 bases; junction bases not matched to a gene: 6.

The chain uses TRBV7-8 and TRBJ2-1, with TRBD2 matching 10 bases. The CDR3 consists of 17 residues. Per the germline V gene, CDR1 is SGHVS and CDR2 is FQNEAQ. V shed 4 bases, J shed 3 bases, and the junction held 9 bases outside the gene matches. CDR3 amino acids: CASSSPGAGGVYNEQFF. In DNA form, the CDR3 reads TGTGCCAGCAGCTCCCCTGGAGCGGGGGGGGTCTACAATGAGCAGTTCTTC.

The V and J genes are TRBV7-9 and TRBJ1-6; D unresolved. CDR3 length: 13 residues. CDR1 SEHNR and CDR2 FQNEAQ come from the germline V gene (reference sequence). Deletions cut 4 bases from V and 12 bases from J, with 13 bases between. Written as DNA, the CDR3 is TGTGCCAGCAGCTCAATTGCAGGTGAACCCCTCCACTTT. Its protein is CASSSIAGEPLHF.

The CDR3 spells CASSLGLRGGEETQYF. DNA of the CDR3: TGCGCCAGCAGCTTGGGATTGAGGGGGGGAGAGGAGACCCAGTACTTC. The V call is TRBV5-1, the J call TRBJ2-5; D might be TRBD2 (7 bases). There are 16 residues in the CDR3. CDR1 and CDR2 (germline): SGHRS, YFSETQ. Trimming took off 0 bases at V and 5 bases at J, with 17 bases between the two ends.

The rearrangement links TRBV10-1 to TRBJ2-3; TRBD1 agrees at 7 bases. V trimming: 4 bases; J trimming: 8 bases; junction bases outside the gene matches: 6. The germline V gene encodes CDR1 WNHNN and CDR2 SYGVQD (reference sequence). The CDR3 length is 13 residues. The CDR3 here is CASSGQGRGTQYF. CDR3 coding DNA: TGCGCCAGCAGTGGACAGGGCCGGGGTACGCAGTATTTT.

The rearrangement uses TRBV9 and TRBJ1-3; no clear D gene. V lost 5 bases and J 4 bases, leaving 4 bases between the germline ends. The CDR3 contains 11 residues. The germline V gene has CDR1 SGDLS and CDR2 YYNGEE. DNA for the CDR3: TGTGCCAGCAGTCCGGGAAACACCATATATTTT. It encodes CASSPGNTIYF.

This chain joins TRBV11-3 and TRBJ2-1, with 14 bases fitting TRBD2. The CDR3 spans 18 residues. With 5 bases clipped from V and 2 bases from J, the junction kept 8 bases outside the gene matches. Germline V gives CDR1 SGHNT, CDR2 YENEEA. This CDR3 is CASSPGLAGEGTYNEQFF. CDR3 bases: TGTGCCAGCAGCCCGGGACTAGCGGGAGAAGGGACCTACAATGAGCAGTTCTTC.

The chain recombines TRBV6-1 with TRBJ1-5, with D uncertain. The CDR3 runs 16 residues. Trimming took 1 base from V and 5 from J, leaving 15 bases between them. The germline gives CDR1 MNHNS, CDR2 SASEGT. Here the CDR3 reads CASSEESAGRYQPQHF. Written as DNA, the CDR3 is TGTGCCAGCAGTGAAGAATCTGCGGGCCGTTATCAGCCCCAGCATTTT.

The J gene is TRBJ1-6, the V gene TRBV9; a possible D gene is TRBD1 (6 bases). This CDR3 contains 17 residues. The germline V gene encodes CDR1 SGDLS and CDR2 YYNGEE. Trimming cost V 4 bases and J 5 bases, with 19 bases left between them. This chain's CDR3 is CASSPGTTETNNSPLHF. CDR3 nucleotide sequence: TGTGCCAGCAGCCCCGGGACAACCGAAACCAATAATTCACCCCTCCACTTT.